Listed below are T cell receptor beta chains from one sample, sequenced in a study of immune evolution from preneoplasia to lung adenocarcinoma. Produced via immunoSEQ multiplex PCR; TCRdb's table is partial and in-frame only. The data contain under 6,000 clones, 76% of them seen just once; the ten biggest clones take up about 8.1%. Sequencing was carried out using FFPE adjacent normal lung tissue. These receptors were taken from a person aged 55-80 years with lung adenocarcinoma. Both conserved end residues are part of each CDR3. A D gene is named only where the DNA matches it firmly. Some rows have no size entry. The others give once, few or many, or a class for an expanded clone.

>TRBV4-1|TRBJ2-3|-|once
CASKSLFGRTSTDTQYF
TGCGCCAGCAAGAGTCTGTTCGGGCGGACTAGCACAGATACGCAGTATTTT
>TRBV5-1|TRBJ1-2|-|-
CASSLGLGNYGYTF
TGCGCCAGCAGCTTGGGGTTGGGGAACTATGGCTACACCTTC
>TRBV7-3|TRBJ2-3|TRBD2|-
CASSSRTSGGYGTDTQYF
TGTGCCAGCAGCTCACGGACTAGCGGGGGGTACGGAACAGATACGCAGTATTTT
>TRBV27|TRBJ2-3|TRBD2|-
CASSLFGLAGGGTDTQYF
TGTGCCAGCAGTTTATTCGGACTAGCGGGGGGGGGCACAGATACGCAGTATTTT
>TRBV6-6|TRBJ1-1|-|-
CASSRNPGQNTEAFF
TGTGCCAGCAGTAGGAATCCGGGACAGAACACTGAAGCTTTCTTT
>TRBV6-1|TRBJ2-7|-|medium-sized
CATAFGGRDEQYF
TGTGCCACCGCATTCGGGGGTAGGGACGAGCAGTACTTC
>TRBV5-1|TRBJ1-1|-|-
CASSIQTGWRDTEAFF
TGCGCCAGCAGCATCCAAACAGGGTGGAGGGACACTGAAGCTTTCTTT
>TRBV6-1|TRBJ1-3|-|-
CASSAGPSGGNTIYF
TGTGCCAGCAGTGCAGGGCCCAGCGGTGGAAACACCATATATTTT
>TRBV7-2|TRBJ2-5|TRBD2|once
CASSLLGTSFQETQYF
TGTGCCAGCAGCTTACTAGGGACTAGTTTCCAAGAGACCCAGTACTTC
>TRBV4-1|TRBJ1-2|-|-
CASSQEAGTLLYGYTF
TGCGCCAGCAGCCAAGAGGCGGGTACATTATTGTATGGCTACACCTTC
>TRBV5-1|TRBJ2-1|-|-
CASSHGTLSYNEQFF
TGCGCCAGCAGCCACGGGACTCTCTCCTACAATGAGCAGTTCTTC
>TRBV6-1|TRBJ1-2|TRBD1|-
CASSEAGQGRYGYTF
TGTGCCAGCAGTGAAGCGGGACAGGGCCGCTATGGCTACACCTTC
>TRBV29-1|TRBJ1-5|-|once
CSVRIYGQPQHF
TGCAGCGTTCGAATTTACGGTCAGCCCCAGCATTTT
>TRBV9|TRBJ1-1|-|-
CASSVAGYTEAFF
TGTGCCAGCAGCGTAGCAGGGTACACTGAAGCTTTCTTT
>TRBV5-1|TRBJ1-1|-|-
CASSLEWGGTEAFF
TGCGCCAGCAGCTTAGAGTGGGGAGGGACTGAAGCTTTCTTT
>TRBV27|TRBJ2-7|TRBD2|-
CASSSGGPLEQYF
TGTGCCAGCAGTAGCGGGGGGCCGTTGGAGCAGTACTTC
>TRBV28|TRBJ1-1|-|-
CASSSTGAIAFF
TGTGCCAGCAGTTCGACAGGAGCCATAGCTTTCTTT
>TRBV2|TRBJ2-3|-|-
CASSDNTDTQYF
TGTGCCAGCAGCGATAACACAGATACGCAGTATTTT
>TRBV7-6|TRBJ1-2|TRBD1|-
CASSPQGPEGYTF
TGTGCCAGCAGCCCACAGGGGCCAGAAGGCTACACCTTC
>TRBV27|TRBJ2-3|-|-
CASTPDQNTDTQYF
TGTGCCAGCACCCCGGACCAAAACACAGATACGCAGTATTTT
>TRBV19|TRBJ1-2|TRBD1|-
CASSTGGTGDNYGYTF
TGTGCCAGTAGTACAGGGGGTACAGGAGACAACTATGGCTACACCTTC
>TRBV11-2|TRBJ2-1|TRBD2|-
CASSFSSGGNEQFF
TGTGCCAGCAGCTTTTCTAGCGGGGGCAATGAGCAGTTCTTC
>TRBV7-2|TRBJ2-1|-|once
CASSPQPRSYNEQFF
TGTGCCAGCAGCCCCCAACCCAGAAGCTACAATGAGCAGTTCTTC
>TRBV5-8|TRBJ1-2|TRBD1|-
CASSLPLRTGARRYGYTF
TGTGCCAGCAGCCTTCCCCTCCGGACAGGGGCTCGGAGATATGGCTACACCTTC
>TRBV28|TRBJ2-7|-|-
CASSIGSKDYEQYF
TGTGCCAGCAGTATCGGCAGTAAGGACTACGAGCAGTACTTC
>TRBV5-4|TRBJ1-5|-|large
CASSADSGEQPQHF
TGTGCCAGCAGCGCGGACAGCGGGGAACAGCCCCAGCATTTT
>TRBV5-1|TRBJ2-5|TRBD1|-
CASSTGQGAETQYF
TGCGCCAGCAGCACCGGACAGGGGGCTGAGACCCAGTACTTC
>TRBV10-3|TRBJ2-7|-|-
CAISGGAGTEQYF
TGTGCCATCAGTGGCGGGGCGGGGACCGAGCAGTACTTC
>TRBV29-1|TRBJ1-1|TRBD1|-
CSAVRQGNTEAFF
TGCAGCGCAGTTAGACAGGGGAACACTGAAGCTTTCTTT
>TRBV5-4|TRBJ2-7|TRBD1|once
CASSTPGQNYEQYF
TGTGCCAGCAGCACACCGGGACAGAACTACGAGCAGTACTTC
>TRBV10-2|TRBJ2-3|TRBD2|once
CASRLGLAGGDTQYF
TGCGCCAGCAGATTAGGGCTAGCGGGGGGAGATACGCAGTATTTT
>TRBV11-2|TRBJ2-5|TRBD2|-
CASSFASGGTETQYF
TGTGCCAGCAGCTTCGCCAGCGGGGGAACTGAGACCCAGTACTTC
>TRBV9|TRBJ1-6|TRBD1|-
CASSVEDRGSPLHF
TGTGCCAGCAGCGTAGAGGACAGGGGTTCACCCCTCCACTTT
>TRBV6-4|TRBJ1-2|TRBD1|-
CASSERQGGGYTF
TGTGCCAGCAGTGAGAGACAGGGTGGAGGCTACACCTTC
>TRBV28|TRBJ1-1|-|-
CASSLLAEPSGAFF
TGTGCCAGCAGTTTACTCGCAGAACCAAGTGGGGCTTTCTTT
>TRBV27|TRBJ1-2|-|-
CASIGRTDANYGYTF
TGTGCCAGCATCGGGAGGACGGACGCTAACTATGGCTACACCTTC
>TRBV6-5|TRBJ2-2|-|-
CASSYDSSNTGELFF
TGTGCCAGCAGTTATGACAGCTCGAACACCGGGGAGCTGTTTTTT
>TRBV4-1|TRBJ1-2|-|few
CASSQESGVRGSDGYTF
TGCGCCAGCAGCCAAGAATCCGGAGTTAGGGGAAGCGATGGCTACACCTTC
>TRBV29-1|TRBJ1-2|-|-
CSTTGGNYGYTF
TGCAGTACGACGGGGGGAAACTATGGCTACACCTTC
>TRBV5-1|TRBJ2-2|TRBD2|few
CASSVERGTNTGELFF
TGCGCCAGCTCAGTCGAGCGGGGCACGAACACCGGGGAGCTGTTTTTT
>TRBV29-1|TRBJ1-2|-|few
CSVEEDEGIYGYTF
TGCAGCGTTGAAGAAGACGAGGGAATCTATGGCTACACCTTC
>TRBV28|TRBJ2-5|-|-
CASSSPNRVETQYF
TGTGCCAGCAGTTCCCCCAACAGGGTAGAGACCCAGTACTTC
>TRBV6-5|TRBJ1-6|-|-
CASSYEGDNSPLHF
TGTGCCAGCAGTTACGAGGGGGATAATTCACCCCTCCACTTT
>TRBV5-1|TRBJ2-7|-|-
CASSVTSYYEQYF
TGCGCCAGCAGCGTAACTAGCTACTACGAGCAGTACTTC
>TRBV21-1|TRBJ1-2|-|-
CASSMTDTASHYGYTF
TGTGCCAGCAGCATGACGGACACAGCCTCACATTATGGCTACACCTTC
>TRBV7-9|TRBJ2-5|-|-
CASSSYRVGYQETQYF
TGTGCCAGCAGCTCCTACAGGGTTGGGTACCAAGAGACCCAGTACTTC
>TRBV2|TRBJ2-2|-|-
CASSVAVINANTGELFF
TGTGCCAGCAGTGTAGCTGTCATTAACGCGAACACCGGGGAGCTGTTTTTT
>TRBV5-4|TRBJ1-1|-|-
CASSSNTENTEAFF
TGTGCCAGCAGCTCCAATACAGAGAACACTGAAGCTTTCTTT
>TRBV7-9|TRBJ1-2|-|-
CAILQDANYGYTF
TGTGCCATATTACAGGATGCTAACTATGGCTACACCTTC
>TRBV6-1|TRBJ2-5|-|-
CASSEVPGAQETQYF
TGTGCCAGCAGTGAAGTTCCTGGGGCCCAAGAGACCCAGTACTTC
>TRBV5-6|TRBJ1-6|-|once
CASTLQGSPWTDSPLHF
TGTGCCAGCACCCTCCAGGGGTCCCCTTGGACCGATTCACCCCTCCACTTT
>TRBV7-3|TRBJ2-1|TRBD2|-
CASSLAGDSYNEQFF
TGTGCCAGCAGCTTAGCGGGGGACTCCTACAATGAGCAGTTCTTC
>TRBV9|TRBJ2-2|-|-
CASSVGGLQLVSGELFF
TGTGCCAGCAGCGTGGGCGGTCTACAGTTAGTCTCCGGGGAGCTGTTTTTT
>TRBV6-1|TRBJ1-5|-|-
CASTRVMGNQPQHF
TGTGCCAGCACCCGGGTGATGGGCAATCAGCCCCAGCATTTT
>TRBV18|TRBJ1-2|TRBD1|-
CASSPDRTGGRDGYTF
TGTGCCAGCTCACCGGACAGGACAGGGGGAAGGGATGGCTACACCTTC
>TRBV27|TRBJ2-5|-|-
CASRDVGVRTQYF
TGTGCCAGCAGGGACGTTGGGGTCCGGACCCAGTACTTC
>TRBV15|TRBJ1-2|TRBD1|-
CATSTRRGLLEGYTF
TGTGCCACCAGCACGCGGAGGGGGCTACTGGAGGGCTACACCTTC
>TRBV28|TRBJ2-7|-|-
CASSLLTGSRIF
TGTGCCAGCAGTTTATTGACGGGTTCCCGTATCTTC
>TRBV27|TRBJ2-3|-|-
CASKTAPGIDTQYF
TGTGCCAGCAAGACCGCCCCAGGGATAGATACGCAGTATTTT